The source of this T cell receptor (beta chain) is a study of cytotoxic CD8 clonotypes in ibrutinib-treated CLL. Whole-study context: A median 12 months of treatment, range 6 to 36, preceded the collection of response samples.

This clone appeared a single time. Antigen unknown. The protocol was immunoSEQ multiplex PCR, while the TCRdb copy is restricted to in-frame clones and leaves out a portion. The table shows approximately 150,000 clones, with about 80% occurring only once. The ends were cut back, 5 bases at V and 7 bases at J, with 23 bases in the middle. CDR3 size: 16 residues. Germline V CDR1 and CDR2: SGHAT, FQNNGV. General study findings and limits: Starting clonality was above that of age-matched healthy donors and tracked circulating CD8+ T-cell counts. Under therapy, public clonotypes either contracted or stayed stable, and they were uncommon.

The sequence derives from a human donor with chronic lymphocytic leukemia. V gene TRBV11-2 combines with J gene TRBJ1-2, with a tentative D call TRBD1 (5 bases). The sample was PBMCs, taken after 24 months of ibrutinib treatment. CDR3 residues: CASSLNPGRGPPGYTF. The CDR3 DNA is TGTGCCAGCAGCCTAAACCCGGGACGCGGCCCGCCTGGCTACACCTTC.